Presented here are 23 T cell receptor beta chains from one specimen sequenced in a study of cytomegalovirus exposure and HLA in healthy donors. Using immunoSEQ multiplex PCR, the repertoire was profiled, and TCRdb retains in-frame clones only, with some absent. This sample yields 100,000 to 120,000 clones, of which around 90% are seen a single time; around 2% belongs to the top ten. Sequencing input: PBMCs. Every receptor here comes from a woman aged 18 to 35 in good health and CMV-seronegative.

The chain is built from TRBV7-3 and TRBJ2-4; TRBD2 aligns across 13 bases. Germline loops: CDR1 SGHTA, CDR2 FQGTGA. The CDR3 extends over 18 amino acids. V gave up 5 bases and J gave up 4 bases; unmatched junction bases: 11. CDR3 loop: CASSLYPRLAGGKNIQYF. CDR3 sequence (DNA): TGTGCCAGCAGCCTATACCCTCGACTAGCGGGGGGTAAAAACATTCAGTACTTC.

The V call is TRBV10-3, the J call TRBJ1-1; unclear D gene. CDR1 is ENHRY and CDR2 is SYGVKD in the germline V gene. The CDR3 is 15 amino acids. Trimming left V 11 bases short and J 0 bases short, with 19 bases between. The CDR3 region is CAPSWPSSMNTEAFF. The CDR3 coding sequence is TGTGCCCCGTCATGGCCATCTAGCATGAACACTGAAGCTTTCTTT.

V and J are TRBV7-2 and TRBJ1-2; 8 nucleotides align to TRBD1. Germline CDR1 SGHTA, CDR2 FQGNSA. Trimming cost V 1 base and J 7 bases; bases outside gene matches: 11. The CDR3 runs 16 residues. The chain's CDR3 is CASSLVADRAPGGYTF. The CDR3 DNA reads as TGTGCCAGCAGCTTAGTTGCGGACAGGGCCCCTGGTGGCTACACCTTC.

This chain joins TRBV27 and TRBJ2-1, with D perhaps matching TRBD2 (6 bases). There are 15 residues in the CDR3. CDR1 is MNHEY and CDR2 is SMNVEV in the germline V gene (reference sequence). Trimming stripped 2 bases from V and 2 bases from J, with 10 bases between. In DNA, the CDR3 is TGTGCCAGCAGTTTAGACGGGAGCCCCTACAATGAGCAGTTCTTC. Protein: CASSLDGSPYNEQFF.

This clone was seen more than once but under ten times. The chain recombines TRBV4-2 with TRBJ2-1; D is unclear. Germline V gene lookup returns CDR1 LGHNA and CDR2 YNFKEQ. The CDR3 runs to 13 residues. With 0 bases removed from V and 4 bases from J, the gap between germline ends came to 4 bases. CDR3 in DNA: TGTGCCAGCAGCCAAGATCTTTACAATGAGCAGTTCTTC. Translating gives CASSQDLYNEQFF.

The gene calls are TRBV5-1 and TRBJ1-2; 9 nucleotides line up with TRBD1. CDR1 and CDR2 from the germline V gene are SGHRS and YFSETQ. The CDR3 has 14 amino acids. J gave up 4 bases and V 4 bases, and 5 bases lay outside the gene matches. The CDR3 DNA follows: TGCGCCAGCAGCGGAACAGGGGGCGGCTATGGCTACACCTTC. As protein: CASSGTGGGYGYTF.

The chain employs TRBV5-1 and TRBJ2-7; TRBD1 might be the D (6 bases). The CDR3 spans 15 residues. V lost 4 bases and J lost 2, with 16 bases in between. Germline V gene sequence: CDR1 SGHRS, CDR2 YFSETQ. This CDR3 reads CASSTTGLLAYEQYF. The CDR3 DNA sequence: TGCGCCAGCAGCACGACAGGCCTGCTAGCCTACGAGCAGTACTTC.

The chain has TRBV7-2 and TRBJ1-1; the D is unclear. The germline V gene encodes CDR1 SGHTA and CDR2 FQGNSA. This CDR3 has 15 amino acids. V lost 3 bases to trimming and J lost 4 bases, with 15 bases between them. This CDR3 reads CASSFYSTGSTEAFF. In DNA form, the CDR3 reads TGTGCCAGCAGCTTTTATTCCACGGGTAGCACTGAAGCTTTCTTT.

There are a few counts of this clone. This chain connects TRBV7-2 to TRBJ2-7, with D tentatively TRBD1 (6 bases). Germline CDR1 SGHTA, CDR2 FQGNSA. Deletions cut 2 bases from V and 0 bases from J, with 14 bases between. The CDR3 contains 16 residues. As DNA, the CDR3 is TGTGCCAGCAGCTTATCTGGGACACCAGGCTCCTACGAGCAGTACTTC. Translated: CASSLSGTPGSYEQYF. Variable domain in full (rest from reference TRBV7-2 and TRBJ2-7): GAGVSQSPSNKVTEKGKDVELRCDPISGHTALYWYRQSLGQGLEFLIYFQGNSAPDKSGLPSDRFSAERTGGSVSTLTIQRTQQEDSAVYLCASSLSGTPGSYEQYFGPGTRLTVT.

The CDR3 protein is CASSPLNPGSGYTF. CDR3 sequence (DNA): TGCGCCAGCAGCCCCCTAAACCCGGGGAGCGGCTACACCTTC. The V and J genes are TRBV4-1 and TRBJ1-2; D unresolved. This CDR3 has 14 amino acids. V was clipped by 4 bases and J by 8 bases, with 17 bases between them. CDR1 and CDR2 from the germline V gene are MGHRA and YSYEKL.

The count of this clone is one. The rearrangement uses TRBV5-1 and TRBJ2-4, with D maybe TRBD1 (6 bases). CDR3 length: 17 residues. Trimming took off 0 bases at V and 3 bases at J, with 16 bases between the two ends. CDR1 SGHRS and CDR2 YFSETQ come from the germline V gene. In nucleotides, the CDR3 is TGCGCCAGCAGCTTGGATCCGGAACCCAGGGGCAAAAACATTCAGTACTTC. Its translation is CASSLDPEPRGKNIQYF.

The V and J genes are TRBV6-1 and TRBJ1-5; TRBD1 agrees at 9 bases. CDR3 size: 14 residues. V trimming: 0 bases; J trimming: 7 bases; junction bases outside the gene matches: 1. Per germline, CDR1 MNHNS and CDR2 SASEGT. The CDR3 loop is CASSEADRGQPQHF. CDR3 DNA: TGTGCCAGCAGTGAAGCGGACAGGGGACAGCCCCAGCATTTT.

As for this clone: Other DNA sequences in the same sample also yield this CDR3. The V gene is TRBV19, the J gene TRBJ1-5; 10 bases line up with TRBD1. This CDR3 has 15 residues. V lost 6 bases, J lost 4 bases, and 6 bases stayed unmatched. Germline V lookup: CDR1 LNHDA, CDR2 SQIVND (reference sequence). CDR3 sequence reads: CASSRDRGSNQPQHF. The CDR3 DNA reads TGTGCCAGTAGCCGGGACAGGGGATCTAATCAGCCCCAGCATTTT.

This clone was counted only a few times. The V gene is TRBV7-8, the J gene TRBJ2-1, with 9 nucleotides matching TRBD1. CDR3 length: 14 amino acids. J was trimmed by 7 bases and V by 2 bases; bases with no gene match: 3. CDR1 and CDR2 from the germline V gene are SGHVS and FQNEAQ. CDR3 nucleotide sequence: TGTGCCAGCAGCTTAACACAGGGGGCAAATGAGCAGTTCTTC. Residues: CASSLTQGANEQFF.

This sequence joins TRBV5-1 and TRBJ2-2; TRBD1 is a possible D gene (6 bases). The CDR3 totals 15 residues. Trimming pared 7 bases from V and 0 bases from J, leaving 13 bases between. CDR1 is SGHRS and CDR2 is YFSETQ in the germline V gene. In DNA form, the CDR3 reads TGCGCCAGCGTACAGGGCAACGCGAACACCGGGGAGCTGTTTTTT. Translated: CASVQGNANTGELFF.

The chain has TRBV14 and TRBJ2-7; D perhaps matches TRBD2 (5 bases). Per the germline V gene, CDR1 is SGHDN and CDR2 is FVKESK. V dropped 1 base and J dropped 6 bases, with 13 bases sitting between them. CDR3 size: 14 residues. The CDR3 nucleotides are TGTGCCAGCAGCCAAGGCGGGCAGTTTACCGAGCAGTACTTC. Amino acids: CASSQGGQFTEQYF.

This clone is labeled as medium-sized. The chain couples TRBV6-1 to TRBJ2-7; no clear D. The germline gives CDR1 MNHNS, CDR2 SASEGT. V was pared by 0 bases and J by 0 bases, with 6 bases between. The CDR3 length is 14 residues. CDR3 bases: TGTGCCAGCAGTGAAGCCCCGGGCTCCTACGAGCAGTACTTC. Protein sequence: CASSEAPGSYEQYF.

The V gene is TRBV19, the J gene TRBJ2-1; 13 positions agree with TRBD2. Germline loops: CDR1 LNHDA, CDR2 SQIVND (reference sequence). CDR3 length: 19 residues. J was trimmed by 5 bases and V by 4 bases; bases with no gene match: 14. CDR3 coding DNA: TGTGCCAGTAGTACCCGAGGGGGGGGACTAGCGGGGCCCGACAATGAGCAGTTCTTC. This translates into CASSTRGGGLAGPDNEQFF.

CDR3 region: CASSRDRVNTEAFF. The CDR3 nucleotides are TGTGCCAGCAGCAGGGACAGAGTGAACACTGAAGCTTTCTTT. The chain has TRBV5-4 and TRBJ1-1; 7 bases are a match to TRBD1. Germline lookup yields CDR1 SGHNT and CDR2 YYREEE (reference sequence). The trim removed 4 bases at V and 0 bases at J, leaving 3 bases unmatched. This CDR3 spans 14 amino acids.

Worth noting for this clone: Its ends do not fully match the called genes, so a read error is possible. In nucleotides, the CDR3 is TGTGCCAGCAGCTTAGCCAACAGGGGGCAGCTCTTTAACTTC. This gives the protein CASSLANRGQLFNF. The chain uses TRBV7-2 and TRBJ1-2, with 9 bases lining up with TRBD1. This CDR3 has 14 amino acids. Germline V CDR1 and CDR2: SGHTA, FQGNSA. The whole variable domain, remainder taken from reference TRBV7-2 and TRBJ1-2, is GAGVSQSPSNKVTEKGKDVELRCDPISGHTALYWYRQSLGQGLEFLIYFQGNSAPDKSGLPSDRFSAERTGGSVSTLTIQRTQQEDSAVYLCASSLANRGQLFNFGSGTRLTVV.

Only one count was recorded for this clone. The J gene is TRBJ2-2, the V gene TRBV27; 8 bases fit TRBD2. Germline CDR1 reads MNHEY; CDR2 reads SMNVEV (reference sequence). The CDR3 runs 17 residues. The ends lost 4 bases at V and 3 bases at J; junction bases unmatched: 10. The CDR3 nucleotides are TGTGCCAGCAGTTCCTCAACTAGCGGCATAGACACCGGGGAGCTGTTTTTT. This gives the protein CASSSSTSGIDTGELFF.

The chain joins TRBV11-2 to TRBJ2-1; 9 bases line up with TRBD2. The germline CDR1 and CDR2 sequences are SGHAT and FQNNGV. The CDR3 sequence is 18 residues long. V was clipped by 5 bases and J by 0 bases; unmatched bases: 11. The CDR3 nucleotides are TGTGCCAGCAGCGGGGTAGCGGGAGAGGGGAGCTCCTACAATGAGCAGTTCTTC. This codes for CASSGVAGEGSSYNEQFF.

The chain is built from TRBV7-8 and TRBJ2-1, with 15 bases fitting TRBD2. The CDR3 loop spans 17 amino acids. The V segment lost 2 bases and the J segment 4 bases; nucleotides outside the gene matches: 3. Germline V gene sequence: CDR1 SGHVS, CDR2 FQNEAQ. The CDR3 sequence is CASSLRTSGGGYNEQFF. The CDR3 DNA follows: TGTGCCAGCAGCTTAAGGACTAGCGGGGGGGGTTACAATGAGCAGTTCTTC.